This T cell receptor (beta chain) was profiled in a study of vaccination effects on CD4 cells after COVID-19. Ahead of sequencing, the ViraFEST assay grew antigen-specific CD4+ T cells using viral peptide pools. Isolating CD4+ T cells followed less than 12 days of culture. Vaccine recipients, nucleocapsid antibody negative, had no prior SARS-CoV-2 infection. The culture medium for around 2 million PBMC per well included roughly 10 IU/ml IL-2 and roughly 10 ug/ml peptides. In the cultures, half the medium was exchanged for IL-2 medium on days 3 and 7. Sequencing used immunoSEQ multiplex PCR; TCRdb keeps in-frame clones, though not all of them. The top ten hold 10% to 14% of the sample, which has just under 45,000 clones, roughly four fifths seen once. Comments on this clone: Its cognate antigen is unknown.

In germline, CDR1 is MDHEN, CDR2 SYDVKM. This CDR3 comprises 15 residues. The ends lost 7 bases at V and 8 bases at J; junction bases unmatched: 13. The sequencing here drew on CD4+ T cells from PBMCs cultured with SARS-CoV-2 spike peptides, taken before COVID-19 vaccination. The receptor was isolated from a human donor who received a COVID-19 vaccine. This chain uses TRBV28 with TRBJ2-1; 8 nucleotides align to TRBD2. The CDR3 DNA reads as TGTGCCAGCATAAACGGGGGGGCCGGAATCCATGAGCAGTTCTTC. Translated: CASINGGAGIHEQFF.